This entry lists 18 T cell receptor beta chains sequenced from one sample in a study of T cell responses to AZD1222 COVID-19 vaccine. Here immunoSEQ multiplex PCR was the method, and the copy in TCRdb shows in-frame clones only, minus some. The sample has 130,000 or so clones; roughly 90% are singletons. This specimen consisted of peripheral blood, obtained on day 0 of AZD1222 vaccination. The receptor set was obtained from an adult in good health.

The CDR3 nucleotides read TGTGCCAGCAGTTATTATCCGGAACTTACCTACAATGAGCAGTTCTTC. It translates to CASSYYPELTYNEQFF. The chain links TRBV6-2 or TRBV6-3 to TRBJ2-1; D gene ambiguous. Per the germline V gene, CDR1 is MNHEY and CDR2 is SVGEGT. V lost 3 bases and J lost 2, with 14 bases in between. This CDR3 spans 16 amino acids.

The chain combines TRBV5-1 with TRBJ1-4; D possibly corresponds to TRBD1 (5 bases). V dropped 4 bases and J dropped 0 bases, with 10 bases sitting between them. The CDR3 runs to 15 residues. In germline, CDR1 is SGHRS, CDR2 YFSETQ. CDR3 protein: CASSGGVSTNEKLFF. The CDR3 DNA sequence: TGCGCCAGCAGCGGGGGGGTCTCAACTAATGAAAAACTGTTTTTT.

The chain combines TRBV2 with TRBJ2-1, with TRBD2 matching over 11 bases. The CDR3 length is 14 residues. Germline CDR1 and CDR2: SNHLY and FYNNEI. Trimming cost V 11 bases and J 6 bases; bases outside gene matches: 9. The CDR3, as DNA: TGTGCCGGATCTAGCGGGGGGCCGGTCAATGAGCAGTTCTTC. Translated, it gives CAGSSGGPVNEQFF.

This rearrangement joins TRBV10-3 to TRBJ2-7; 9 positions match TRBD1. The germline CDR1 and CDR2 sequences are ENHRY and SYGVKD. Germline trimming cut 3 bases from V and 3 bases from J; bases unmatched to any gene: 6. This CDR3 spans 15 amino acids. The CDR3 here is CAISDGTGNVYEQYF. CDR3 bases: TGTGCCATCAGTGATGGGACAGGGAATGTCTACGAGCAGTACTTC.

The chain links TRBV27 to TRBJ2-1; 7 nucleotides align to TRBD2. CDR1 and CDR2 from the germline V gene are MNHEY and SMNVEV (reference sequence). There are 18 residues in the CDR3. J lost 4 bases, V lost 0 bases, and 12 bases had no gene match. The CDR3 DNA sequence: TGTGCCAGCAGTTTATCGTTGTATGCGGGAGTTCCTTACAATGAGCAGTTCTTC. Protein product: CASSLSLYAGVPYNEQFF.

This clone was detected once. The genes are TRBV4-3 and TRBJ1-5, with 10 bases matching TRBD1. Germline V CDR1 and CDR2: LGHNA, YSLEER. CDR3 length: 14 residues. After removal of 4 bases from V and 10 bases from J, the junction contained 7 bases not matched to a gene. CDR3 DNA sequence: TGCGCCAGCAGCCTCTGGACAGGGGGTGATCCCCAGCATTTT. It is translated as CASSLWTGGDPQHF.

This chain's CDR3 is CASNIQAGSTGELFF. In nucleotides, the CDR3 is TGTGCCAGCAACATACAGGCGGGAAGCACCGGGGAGCTGTTTTTT. The chain couples TRBV9 to TRBJ2-2; possible D gene TRBD2, 6 bases. The CDR3 consists of 15 residues. Looked up from germline, CDR1 is SGDLS and CDR2 is YYNGEE. Trimming took off 6 bases at V and 4 bases at J, with 16 bases between the two ends.

This rearrangement joins TRBV5-1 to TRBJ1-1; the D is unclear. The CDR3 spans 16 residues. V shed 4 bases and J shed 7 bases, with 23 bases lying between them. CDR1 and CDR2 (germline): SGHRS, YFSETQ. The CDR3 nucleotides read TGCGCCAGCAGCCGTGATTTTTCGCGTGACGGGGATGAAGCTTTCTTT. Translated: CASSRDFSRDGDEAFF. Full variable domain (missing parts from reference TRBV5-1 and TRBJ1-1): KAGVTQTPRYLIKTRGQQVTLSCSPISGHRSVSWYQQTPGQGLQFLFEYFSETQRNKGNFPGRFSGRQFSNSRSEMNVSTLELGDSALYLCASSRDFSRDGDEAFFGQGTRLTVV.

This clone was observed a few times. The genes are TRBV7-8 and TRBJ1-2; 9 bases map to TRBD1. CDR1 and CDR2 from the germline V gene are SGHVS and FQNEAQ. Trimming removed 0 bases from V and 5 bases from J; junction bases left unmatched: 4. The CDR3 is 15 residues long. The CDR3 is CASSLATGGPYGYTF. The CDR3 nucleotides read TGTGCCAGCAGCTTAGCGACAGGGGGTCCTTATGGCTACACCTTC. Filled out from reference TRBV7-8 and TRBJ1-2, the complete variable domain reads GAGVSQSPRYKVAKRGQDVALRCDPISGHVSLFWYQQALGQGPEFLTYFQNEAQLDKSGLPSDRFFAERPEGSVSTLKIQRTQQEDSAVYLCASSLATGGPYGYTFGSGTRLTVV.

This chain uses TRBV6-2 or TRBV6-3 with TRBJ2-7; a possible D gene is TRBD1 (5 bases). Trimming took 4 bases from V and 3 from J, leaving 13 bases between them. The CDR3 contains 14 residues. Germline-derived CDR1 and CDR2 are MNHEY and SVGEGT. The CDR3 region has the DNA TGTGCCAGCAGTTGGGCGTCAGGGCTCTACGAGCAGTACTTC. Protein: CASSWASGLYEQYF.

The chain recombines TRBV5-4 with TRBJ2-1, with 10 bases matching TRBD2. Germline V gives CDR1 SGHNT, CDR2 YYREEE (reference sequence). CDR3 length: 16 amino acids. V was pared by 4 bases and J by 7 bases, with 11 bases of the junction left unmatched. The CDR3 protein is CASSPEASGSRNEQFF. The CDR3 DNA is TGTGCCAGCAGCCCAGAGGCTAGCGGGAGTAGGAATGAGCAGTTCTTC.

The rearrangement joins TRBV9 to TRBJ1-4; 7 bases fit TRBD1. This CDR3 is 15 amino acids long. The V gene end was trimmed by 4 bases and the J gene end by 7 bases; junction bases not matched to a gene: 10. Looked up from germline, CDR1 is SGDLS and CDR2 is YYNGEE. The DNA of the CDR3 is TGTGCCAGCAGCCTGGGAAAGGGGGCATCTGAAAAACTGTTTTTT. Residues: CASSLGKGASEKLFF.

The chain links TRBV5-6 to TRBJ2-7; TRBD2 matches 12 bases. There are 17 residues in the CDR3. In germline, CDR1 is SGHDT, CDR2 YYEEEE. Trimming took 5 bases from V and 1 from J; bases not matched to a gene: 10. This CDR3 reads CASRGASGRALSYEQYF. The DNA for the CDR3 is TGTGCCAGCAGGGGAGCTAGCGGGAGGGCCCTATCCTACGAGCAGTACTTC.

V usage is TRBV7-3 and J usage is TRBJ2-2; D is unclear. Germline CDR1 reads SGHTA; CDR2 reads FQGTGA. Between the trimmed V and J ends, which lost 2 bases and 4 bases, there was a span of 8 bases. This CDR3 is built from 14 residues. The CDR3 DNA reads as TGTGCCAGCAGCTTAGCAGCCCCCACCGGGGAGCTGTTTTTT. Amino acids: CASSLAAPTGELFF. Together with reference TRBV7-3 and TRBJ2-2, the CDR3 gives the full variable domain: GAGVSQTPSNKVTEKGKYVELRCDPISGHTALYWYRQSLGQGPEFLIYFQGTGAADDSGLPNDRFFAVRPEGSVSTLKIQRTERGDSAVYLCASSLAAPTGELFFGEGSRLTVL.

The rearrangement uses TRBV3-1 (or the pseudogene TRBV3-2) and TRBJ2-3; D is unresolved. From germline, CDR1 is LGHDT and CDR2 YNNKEL (reference sequence). V was clipped by 0 bases and J by 0 bases, with 1 base between them. This CDR3 has 13 amino acids. CDR3 sequence (DNA): TGTGCCAGCAGCCAAGATAGCACAGATACGCAGTATTTT. This gives the protein CASSQDSTDTQYF.

The chain combines TRBV2 with TRBJ1-3; TRBD1 aligns across 7 bases. CDR3 length: 14 residues. V shed 3 bases and J 2 bases; nucleotides not matched to a gene: 1. From germline, CDR1 is SNHLY and CDR2 FYNNEI. CDR3 sequence (DNA): TGTGCCAGCAGTGATACAGGGGCTGGAAACACCATATATTTT. Residues: CASSDTGAGNTIYF.

The chain joins TRBV20-1 to TRBJ2-7; D possibly uses TRBD1 or TRBD2 (6 bases each). Germline CDR1 and CDR2: DFQATT and SNEGSKA (reference sequence). Trimming took 3 bases from V and 4 from J, leaving 16 bases between them. There are 14 residues in the CDR3. CDR3 bases: TGCAGTGCTAGTGGGGGGCGGAATACGTACGAGCAGTACTTC. This codes for CSASGGRNTYEQYF.

The chain has TRBV19 and TRBJ1-2, with TRBD1 as a possible D gene (5 bases). The germline V and J ends were trimmed by 3 bases and 0 bases, with 14 bases remaining between them. The germline V gene has CDR1 LNHDA and CDR2 SQIVND (reference sequence). This CDR3 has 16 residues. CDR3 region: CASSIGQGLANYGYTF. In DNA form, the CDR3 reads TGTGCCAGTAGTATTGGTCAGGGACTGGCTAACTATGGCTACACCTTC.